The 32 T cell receptor beta chains presented below share a single source sample, sequenced in a study of T cells in Graves' hyperthyroidism and ophthalmopathy. RNA transcripts yielded amplified TCR beta CDR3 regions. An initial round of RT-PCR targeting the TCR CDR3 relied on the HTBI primer set. TCRdb called the multiplex PCR reads again in MiXCR, with one record for every CDR3 protein. The table includes approximately 510,000 distinct CDR3 sequences, approximately 49% detected once. Sequenced input: peripheral blood or thyroid tissue (not recorded which). These TCRs come from an adult woman with Graves' disease, either hyperthyroidism or ophthalmopathy (not recorded which).

This sequence joins TRBV10-3 and TRBJ2-7; D may be TRBD1 or TRBD2 (5 bases each). Trimming pared 10 bases from V and 3 bases from J, leaving 13 bases between. The length of the CDR3 is 12 residues. CDR1 and CDR2 from the germline V gene are ENHRY and SYGVKD. CDR3 sequence reads: CATGLGVYEQYF. The CDR3 DNA follows: TGTGCCACAGGTTTGGGGGTCTACGAGCAGTACTTC.

The chain combines TRBV7-8 with TRBJ1-3, with TRBD1 as a possible D gene (6 bases). In germline, CDR1 is SGHVS, CDR2 FQNEAQ. The CDR3 is made up of 15 amino acids. Trimming stripped 4 bases from V and 3 bases from J, with 13 bases between. CDR3 loop: CASSYPRDNGNTIYF. CDR3 bases: TGTGCCAGCAGCTACCCGAGGGACAATGGAAACACCATATATTTT.

The chain recombines TRBV29-1 with TRBJ1-1, with D hard to call. Germline CDR1 is SQVTM and CDR2 is ANQGSEA. The CDR3 loop spans 12 amino acids. Trimming took 4 bases from V and 6 from J, leaving 12 bases between them. As DNA, the CDR3 is TGCAGCGTTGTTGCGGATGGTGCTGAAGCTTTCTTT. Protein sequence: CSVVADGAEAFF.

The chain has TRBV7-8 and TRBJ2-7, with 7 bases that match TRBD1. CDR1 and CDR2 (germline): SGHVS, FQNEAQ. This CDR3 comprises 15 residues. The V segment lost 4 bases and the J segment 4 bases; nucleotides outside the gene matches: 10. This CDR3 reads CASSSAAGTAYEQYF. CDR3 DNA sequence: TGTGCCAGCAGCTCTGCTGCCGGGACAGCTTACGAGCAGTACTTC.

The V call is TRBV15, the J call TRBJ2-7; TRBD2 might be the D (5 bases). The germline CDR1 and CDR2 sequences are LNHNV and YYDKDF (reference sequence). The germline V and J ends were trimmed by 1 base and 3 bases, with 10 bases remaining between them. This CDR3 region has 14 residues. Here the CDR3 reads CATSRGGGDYEQYF. CDR3 coding DNA: TGTGCCACCAGCAGAGGCGGAGGCGACTACGAGCAGTACTTC.

For the CDR3, the DNA is TGTGCCAGCAGTGGAGACGGCGCCGGCAATCAGCCCCAGCATTTT. It translates to CASSGDGAGNQPQHF. The chain combines TRBV12-3 or TRBV12-4 with TRBJ1-5, with D uncertain. CDR3 length: 15 residues. With 5 bases removed from V and 2 bases from J, the gap between germline ends came to 13 bases.

This clonotype was recorded at least ten times. The chain recombines TRBV6-7 with TRBJ2-7, with 10 positions matching TRBD2. TRBV6-7 is an ORF; its function is uncertain. Trimming cost V 6 bases and J 0 bases; bases outside gene matches: 5. This CDR3 comprises 15 residues. The CDR3 bases are TGTGCCAGCAGACCGACTAGCGGGTCCTCCTACGAGCAGTACTTC. Translation gives CASRPTSGSSYEQYF.

At least ten counts were recorded for this clonotype. V and J are TRBV4-2 and TRBJ2-7; TRBD2 matches at 16 bases. Germline CDR1 reads LGHNA; CDR2 reads YNFKEQ. Trimming at V came to 5 bases and at J to 3 bases, leaving 4 bases not matched to a gene. The CDR3 is 16 residues long. The CDR3: CASSKGLAGGGYEQYF. The CDR3 DNA reads TGTGCCAGCAGCAAGGGACTAGCGGGAGGGGGCTACGAGCAGTACTTC.

In this sample, this clonotype turned up many times. This sequence joins TRBV7-6 and TRBJ1-2; a weak D match, TRBD1 (6 bases). This CDR3 is 15 amino acids long. Germline-derived CDR1 and CDR2 are SGHVS and FNYEAQ. V was shortened by 0 bases and J by 2 bases, with 10 bases between the two germline ends. The DNA for the CDR3 is TGTGCCAGCAGCTTAGCCCCACAGGGAAACTATGGCTACACCTTC. It yields the protein CASSLAPQGNYGYTF.

This chain connects TRBV10-3 to TRBJ1-2, with TRBD1 as a possible D gene (5 bases). Germline CDR1 reads ENHRY; CDR2 reads SYGVKD. The CDR3 loop spans 15 amino acids. V gave up 7 bases and J gave up 8 bases, with 23 bases separating them. CDR3 sequence: CAITEGGAGWKGYTF. The CDR3 coding sequence is TGTGCCATCACCGAAGGAGGGGCAGGGTGGAAGGGCTACACCTTC.

In this sample, this clonotype turned up many times. This sequence joins TRBV20-1 and TRBJ2-7, with 12 nucleotides matching TRBD2. Germline V gene data show CDR1 as DFQATT and CDR2 as SNEGSKA (reference sequence). The V segment lost 3 bases and the J segment 6 bases; nucleotides outside the gene matches: 6. The CDR3 is 14 amino acids. The CDR3 DNA reads as TGCAGTGCTAGTCGGACTAGCGGGAAGGCCGAGCAGTACTTC. Encoded protein: CSASRTSGKAEQYF.

The CDR3 nucleotides are TGTGCCAGCAGCTCCCAAGCGGGGAGTGAGACCCAGTACTTC. It encodes CASSSQAGSETQYF. The rearrangement joins TRBV7-9 to TRBJ2-5; TRBD2 aligns across 7 bases. The trim removed 4 bases at V and 5 bases at J, leaving 7 bases unmatched. The CDR3 is 14 residues long. Germline V gives CDR1 SEHNR, CDR2 FQNEAQ (reference sequence). Variable domain in full (rest from reference TRBV7-9 and TRBJ2-5): DTGVSQNPRHKITKRGQNVTFRCDPISEHNRLYWYRQTLGQGPEFLTYFQNEAQLEKSRLLSDRFSAERPKGSFSTLEIQRTEQGDSAMYLCASSSQAGSETQYFGPGTRLLVL.

With regard to this clonotype: A much larger clone differs by one base, so this may be a read error. The chain links TRBV7-9 to TRBJ2-2; 9 nucleotides agree with TRBD2. J was trimmed by 1 base and V by 7 bases; bases with no gene match: 7. The CDR3 length is 16 residues. Germline V CDR1 and CDR2: SEHNR, FQNEAQ (reference sequence). CDR3 bases: TGTGCCAGCATAAAGGAACTAGCGGGGAACACCGGGGAGCTGTTTTTT. Protein product: CASIKELAGNTGELFF. Full variable domain (outside the CDR3, taken from reference TRBV7-9 and TRBJ2-2): DTGVSQNPRHKITKRGQNVTFRCDPISEHNRLYWYRQTLGQGPEFLTYFQNEAQLEKSRLLSDRFSAERPKGSFSTLEIQRTEQGDSAMYLCASIKELAGNTGELFFGEGSRLTVL.

The chain recombines TRBV27 with TRBJ1-4; D might be TRBD1 (5 bases). Trimming removed 3 bases from V and 2 bases from J, with 10 bases in between. The CDR3 extends over 15 amino acids. Germline CDR1 is MNHEY and CDR2 is SMNVEV (reference sequence). The CDR3 is CASSFAGSTNEKLFF. The CDR3, as DNA: TGTGCCAGCAGTTTCGCAGGGAGCACTAATGAAAAACTGTTTTTT.

This sequence joins TRBV12-3 or TRBV12-4 and TRBJ1-2; a weak D match, TRBD1 (6 bases). CDR3 size: 14 residues. V was cut by 2 bases and J by 7 bases, with 14 bases left in between. Here the CDR3 DNA reads TGTGCCAGCAGTTTAAGCGCCGGGGGCCGTGGCTACACCTTC. This sequence encodes CASSLSAGGRGYTF.

This clonotype was counted ten times or more. The chain employs TRBV29-1 and TRBJ2-5, with D possibly called TRBD1 or TRBD2 (7 bases each). Per germline, CDR1 SQVTM and CDR2 ANQGSEA. Trimming left V 3 bases short and J 3 bases short, with 14 bases between. The CDR3 loop spans 14 amino acids. The DNA for the CDR3 is TGCAGCGTTGATGGGCAGGGGGGGGAAGAGACCCAGTACTTC. It encodes CSVDGQGGEETQYF. Together with reference TRBV29-1 and TRBJ2-5, the CDR3 gives the full variable domain: SAVISQKPSRDICQRGTSLTIQCQVDSQVTMMFWYRQQPGQSLTLIATANQGSEATYESGFVIDKFPISRPNLTFSTLTVSNMSPEDSSIYLCSVDGQGGEETQYFGPGTRLLVL.

To note about this clonotype: At one of its ends the junction is not consistent with the germline gene, which may arise from a read error. CDR3 in DNA: TGTGCCAGCAGCGTAGACTGGGGCGATAATACACCCCTCCACTTT. It encodes CASSVDWGDNTPLHF. The V call is TRBV9, the J call TRBJ1-6; possibly TRBD1 for D (5 bases). CDR1 and CDR2 (germline): SGDLS, YYNGEE. The CDR3 length is 15 residues.

The rearrangement joins TRBV15 to TRBJ1-5; tentative D call: TRBD1 (5 bases). This CDR3 contains 12 residues. CDR1 is LNHNV and CDR2 is YYDKDF in the germline V gene (reference sequence). Trimming took off 3 bases at V and 5 bases at J, with 5 bases between the two ends. CDR3 loop: CATSRGDQPQHF. CDR3 coding DNA: TGTGCCACCAGCAGGGGGGATCAGCCCCAGCATTTT.

Details on this clonotype: With a much larger clone just one base away, this may be a read error. The chain has TRBV11-2 and TRBJ2-2; possible D gene TRBD2, 6 bases. The CDR3 runs to 13 residues. Germline CDR1 SGHAT, CDR2 FQNNGV. CDR3 nucleotides: TGTGCCAGCAGCTCCACAAGGGTCGGGGGGCTGTTTTTT. It encodes CASSSTRVGGLFF.

This clonotype was detected many times. The chain links TRBV11-2 to TRBJ1-2; 10 bases map to TRBD1. The CDR3 contains 14 residues. Germline V gives CDR1 SGHAT, CDR2 FQNNGV. Trimming removed 5 bases from V and 4 bases from J; junction bases left unmatched: 4. This chain's CDR3 is CASSPGQGTYGYTF. The CDR3 DNA reads TGTGCCAGCAGCCCGGGACAGGGGACCTATGGCTACACCTTC.

This clonotype was observed many times. The V gene is TRBV29-1, the J gene TRBJ2-5, with D unresolved. This CDR3 contains 11 residues. Germline V CDR1 and CDR2: SQVTM, ANQGSEA. V was shortened by 2 bases and J by 3 bases, with 4 bases between the two germline ends. CDR3 amino acids: CSVEIEETQYF. The CDR3 coding sequence is TGCAGCGTTGAAATCGAAGAGACCCAGTACTTC.

This clonotype was detected many times. The gene calls are TRBV6-2 or TRBV6-3 and TRBJ1-1; no clear D. Per germline, CDR1 MNHEY and CDR2 SVGEGT. V was trimmed by 0 bases and J by 0 bases, leaving 5 bases between them. The CDR3 sequence is 14 residues long. CDR3 in amino acids: CASSYSQLNTEAFF. The CDR3 nucleotides read TGTGCCAGCAGTTACTCTCAACTGAACACTGAAGCTTTCTTT.

The rearrangement joins TRBV7-8 to TRBJ2-7, with D perhaps TRBD1 (5 bases). Germline V gene lookup returns CDR1 SGHVS and CDR2 FQNEAQ. Trimming left V 1 base short and J 3 bases short, with 10 bases between. The CDR3 runs to 14 residues. CDR3 amino acids: CASSLVQVGYEQYF. Written as DNA, the CDR3 is TGTGCCAGCAGCTTAGTACAGGTCGGCTACGAGCAGTACTTC.

The chain uses TRBV7-3 and TRBJ2-5; the D is unclear. The CDR3 loop spans 13 amino acids. The ends were cut back, 6 bases at V and 2 bases at J, with 10 bases in the middle. In germline, CDR1 is SGHTA, CDR2 FQGTGA. The CDR3 spells CASSGVLQETQYF. CDR3 bases: TGTGCCAGCAGTGGTGTACTGCAAGAGACCCAGTACTTC.

The chain uses TRBV4-3 and TRBJ2-7, with a possible D match to TRBD2 (5 bases). The CDR3 is 15 amino acids. Germline CDR1 is LGHNA and CDR2 is YSLEER. V dropped 0 bases and J dropped 6 bases, with 15 bases sitting between them. The CDR3 is CASSQDWPAGGEQYF. CDR3 sequence (DNA): TGCGCCAGCAGCCAAGATTGGCCTGCGGGCGGCGAGCAGTACTTC.

This clonotype came up many times. The chain is built from TRBV4-1 and TRBJ2-7, with D possibly being TRBD1 (5 bases). The V end lost 3 bases, the J end lost 0 bases, and 9 bases lay between the germline ends. The CDR3 length is 14 residues. Germline CDR1 reads MGHRA; CDR2 reads YSYEKL. The chain's CDR3 is CASSQKDSSYEQYF. Here the CDR3 DNA reads TGCGCCAGCAGCCAGAAAGACAGCTCCTACGAGCAGTACTTC.

The J gene is TRBJ2-2, the V gene TRBV2; D not resolved. The germline gives CDR1 SNHLY, CDR2 FYNNEI. This CDR3 is built from 16 residues. V was cut by 6 bases and J by 2 bases, with 16 bases left in between. CDR3 sequence: CASSWSRVPNTGELFF. CDR3 bases: TGTGCCAGCAGCTGGTCACGGGTCCCCAACACCGGGGAGCTGTTTTTT.

The CDR3 reads CSARDLGGSPLHF. The CDR3 bases are TGCAGTGCTAGGGACTTGGGAGGTTCACCCCTCCACTTT. The chain joins TRBV20-1 to TRBJ1-6; D remains ambiguous. This CDR3 spans 13 amino acids. V was trimmed by 3 bases and J by 9 bases, leaving 12 bases between them. Germline V gene lookup returns CDR1 DFQATT and CDR2 SNEGSKA (reference sequence).

This chain links TRBV28 with TRBJ2-7; a possible D gene is TRBD2 (5 bases). The CDR3 runs 11 residues. V was clipped by 3 bases and J by 7 bases, with 7 bases between them. The germline gives CDR1 MDHEN, CDR2 SYDVKM. The CDR3 bases are TGTGCCAGCAGTTTTGGACTTGAGCAGTACTTC. Translated: CASSFGLEQYF.

This clonotype was detected ten times or more. The rearrangement links TRBV19 to TRBJ1-5, with D possibly matching TRBD1 (6 bases). Germline CDR1 is LNHDA and CDR2 is SQIVND (reference sequence). CDR3 length: 14 amino acids. Trimming removed 5 bases from V and 5 bases from J, with 13 bases in between. For the CDR3, the DNA is TGTGCCAGTAGTTTCGGGACAAACCATCAGCCCCAGCATTTT. Its translation is CASSFGTNHQPQHF.

This clonotype showed up many times. The rearrangement links TRBV20-1 to TRBJ1-2; 10 nucleotides line up with TRBD1. V was pared by 3 bases and J by 4 bases, with 8 bases of the junction left unmatched. The CDR3 has 15 amino acids. The germline V gene encodes CDR1 DFQATT and CDR2 SNEGSKA (reference sequence). The CDR3 is CSASEGTGDFYGYTF. In DNA, the CDR3 is TGCAGTGCTAGCGAAGGGACAGGGGACTTCTATGGCTACACCTTC.

The chain is built from TRBV24-1 and TRBJ2-7; 9 bases fit TRBD1. The CDR3 is 12 residues long. From germline, CDR1 is KGHDR and CDR2 SFDVKD. The V and J ends lost 9 bases and 1 base, in that order; junction bases with no gene match: 0. CDR3 coding DNA: TGTGCCACCGGGACAGGGTCCTACGAGCAGTACTTC. This translates into CATGTGSYEQYF.